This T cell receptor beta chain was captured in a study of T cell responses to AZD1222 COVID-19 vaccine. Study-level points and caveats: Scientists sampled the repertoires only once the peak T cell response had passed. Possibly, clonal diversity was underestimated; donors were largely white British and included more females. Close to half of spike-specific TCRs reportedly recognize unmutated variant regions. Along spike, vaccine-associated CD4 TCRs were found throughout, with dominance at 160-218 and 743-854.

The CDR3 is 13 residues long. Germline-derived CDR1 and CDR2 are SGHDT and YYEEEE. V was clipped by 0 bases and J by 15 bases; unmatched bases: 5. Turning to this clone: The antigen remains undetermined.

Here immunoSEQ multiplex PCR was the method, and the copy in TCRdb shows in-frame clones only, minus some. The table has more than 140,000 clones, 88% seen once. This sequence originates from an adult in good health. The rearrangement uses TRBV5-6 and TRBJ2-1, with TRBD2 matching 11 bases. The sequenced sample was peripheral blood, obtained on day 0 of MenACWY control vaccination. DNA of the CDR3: TGTGCCAGCAGCTTGGGACTAGCGGGACCTCGGTTCTTC. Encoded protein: CASSLGLAGPRFF. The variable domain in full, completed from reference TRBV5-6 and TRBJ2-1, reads DAGVTQSPTHLIKTRGQQVTLRCSPKSGHDTVSWYQQALGQGPQFIFQYYEEEERQRGNFPDRFSGHQFPNYSSELNVNALLLGDSALYLCASSLGLAGPRFFGPGTRLTVL.